This T cell receptor beta chain was identified in a study of blood T cell repertoires in COVID-19. Study-level information: The cDNA or gDNA used as material had been derived from T cells, B-cell-depleted T cells, or PBMCs.

Germline V gene lookup returns CDR1 SGDLS and CDR2 YYNGEE. CDR3 length: 13 residues. Trimming shortened V by 0 bases and J by 5 bases, and 9 bases separated the two germline ends. Per the original methods: Amplified reference gene primers provided the basis for estimating nucleated cell counts. Repertoires were generated with immunoSEQ multiplex PCR, while TCRdb's copy carries only in-frame clones and drops some. That table is the source of V, J and clone size, and D and trimming were worked out from the DNA. The data show roughly 100,000 clones, 85% seen once. The chain is built from TRBV9 and TRBJ2-7, with D uncertain. Material for sequencing was peripheral blood. This sequence was found in a man aged 50-60 years with acute or convalescent COVID-19. The CDR3, as DNA: TGTGCCAGCAGCGTAGTCCCAGGTGACGAGCAGTACTTC. It specifies CASSVVPGDEQYF. The entire variable domain, with the rest obtained from reference TRBV9 and TRBJ2-7, is as follows: DSGVTQTPKHLITATGQRVTLRCSPRSGDLSVYWYQQSLDQGLQFLIQYYNGEERAKGNILERFSAQQFPDLHSELNLSSLELGDSALYFCASSVVPGDEQYFGPGTRLTVT.